This section outlines one TCR beta chain sequence together with its context. The source of the sample is a study of blood T cell repertoires in COVID-19. The CDR3 has 15 residues. V gave up 0 bases and J gave up 3 bases, with 12 bases separating them. The germline V gene encodes CDR1 SGHRS and CDR2 YFSETQ. Profiled with immunoSEQ multiplex PCR; TCRdb holds only in-frame clones, not every one. The data show some 200,000 clones, roughly 86% seen once. The chain is built from TRBV5-1 and TRBJ1-1, with a possible D match to TRBD1 (6 bases). This receptor was obtained from a woman in her forties with acute or convalescent COVID-19. The specimen was peripheral blood. CDR3 nucleotide sequence: TGCGCCAGCAGCTTGGTGGTTGCAGGGGACACTGAAGCTTTCTTT. Translation gives CASSLVVAGDTEAFF.